The T cell receptor (beta chain) under discussion was sequenced for a study of T-cell reconstitution after alpha-beta-depleted transplantation in children. Study-level points and caveats: Newly produced T cells mostly accounted for T-cell counts and diversity one year post-transplant. There were some patients whose high TCRbeta diversity at day 60 came from surviving recipient T cells and thymic progenitors. In patients about two months after transplant, alpha-beta T cells reportedly arose from several hundred expanded graft clones.

Unique molecular identifiers were built into the TCRbeta library. MiXCR was run by TCRdb on the PCR reads, yielding one entry per CDR3 protein. This sample has about 210,000 distinct CDR3 sequences; roughly 15% occur once, and the top ten carry around two fifths. Turning to this clonotype: Its antigen is currently unknown.

The CDR3 has 13 amino acids. Germline lookup yields CDR1 SGHDT and CDR2 YYEEEE. V lost 4 bases and J 12 bases, leaving 20 bases between the germline ends. Here the sequenced sample was PBMCs, mostly from graft donor cells, taken 360 days after TCRalphabeta/CD19-depleted stem cell transplant. The receptor comes from a male patient between 2 and 9 years old who had a stem cell transplant for acute lymphoblastic leukemia, so the T cells may come from the graft donor. V usage is TRBV5-6 and J usage is TRBJ2-7, with D possibly TRBD1 on 6 matching bases. As DNA, the CDR3 is TGTGCCAGCAGCGGACAGACTGTTACGATGTGGTACTTC. Translated: CASSGQTVTMWYF.